This T cell receptor (beta chain) emerged from a study of blood T cells in healthy people across ages. Notes on the study in general: Bulk PBMC profiling left naive and antigen-experienced comparisons inconclusive.

It was with a sample-barcoded 5' primer and a J-beta primer mix that a second PCR of roughly 7 to 11 cycles was run. Every cDNA molecule bore a tag from a template-switch adaptor containing 12 random nucleotides. MiXCR was run by TCRdb on the 5' RACE reads, yielding one entry per CDR3 protein. This table holds about 750,000 distinct CDR3 sequences, 50% to 65% found once. This CDR3 is 16 amino acids long. V lost 1 base to trimming and J lost 4 bases, with 17 bases between them. The germline gives CDR1 LGHDT, CDR2 YNNKEL (reference sequence). As to this clonotype: Antigen unknown.

This chain links TRBV3-1 with TRBJ2-7; possible D gene TRBD2, 6 bases. The TCR comes from a man aged 80 or over in good health. The sequenced sample consisted of blood. CDR3 sequence (DNA): TGTGCCAGCAGCCAAGTGAGTACGAGCGGGTGGTACGAGCAGTACTTC. Translating gives CASSQVSTSGWYEQYF.